These 2 T cell receptor beta chains came from one sample sequenced in a study of early T cells in non-severe SARS-CoV-2 infection. TCRdb used MiXCR to reprocess the 5' RACE reads, holding one entry per CDR3 protein. Found here are 34,000 or so distinct CDR3 sequences, 9% to 9.5% of them singletons; the top ten hold around 14%. Sample: whole blood. The origin of the receptors is an adult who was a healthcare worker with PCR-confirmed SARS-CoV-2 infection or an uninfected control (not recorded which).

The V call is TRBV12-3 or TRBV12-4, the J call TRBJ2-7; unclear D gene. Trimming took 5 bases from V and 6 from J, leaving 11 bases between them. The CDR3 is 12 residues long. The CDR3 sequence is CASSKGTTEQYF. DNA for the CDR3: TGTGCCAGCAGTAAAGGTACGACCGAGCAGTACTTC.

This clonotype was found a few times. The gene calls are TRBV3-1 and TRBJ1-4, with a tentative D call TRBD1 (6 bases). V lost 2 bases, J lost 8 bases, and 9 bases lay in between. The CDR3 is made up of 13 amino acids. The germline gives CDR1 LGHDT, CDR2 YNNKEL (reference sequence). The CDR3 region is CASSQLRGEKLFF. CDR3 DNA sequence: TGTGCCAGCAGCCAACTGAGGGGGGAAAAACTGTTTTTT.